The 21 T cell receptor beta chains listed next were all sequenced from one sample in a study of control samples from healthy donors and cancer patients (dated by TCRdb to 2018 to 2020). Libraries were made using the immunoSEQ multiplex PCR assay. TCRdb mirrors the immuneACCESS table, restricted to in-frame sequences. Some clones are absent from its copies; in checked studies, under half trace to an unresolved V gene, and the reason for the others is unknown. In this sample the table shows some 57,000 clones, 95% of which occur a single time. The ten largest clones add up to 2.4% of the sample. The specimen sequenced was blood. The receptors come from a man aged 25-45 years in good health.

The chain joins TRBV19 to TRBJ2-7, with TRBD1 identical over 12 bases. This CDR3 comprises 15 residues. V gave up 5 bases and J gave up 5 bases; unmatched junction bases: 7. CDR1 and CDR2 (germline): LNHDA, SQIVND (reference sequence). CDR3 protein: CASSHRDRGLNEQYF. The CDR3 nucleotides read TGTGCCAGTAGTCACCGGGACAGGGGGCTAAACGAGCAGTACTTC.

This clone was counted a single time. The chain combines TRBV28 with TRBJ2-2; 11 bases agree with TRBD2. This CDR3 spans 17 amino acids. CDR1 and CDR2 from the germline V gene are MDHEN and SYDVKM. Trimming at V came to 3 bases and at J to 5 bases, leaving 8 bases not matched to a gene. DNA of the CDR3: TGTGCCAGCAGTTTCCCTAGCGGGAGGTCAGGGACCGGGGAGCTGTTTTTT. It specifies CASSFPSGRSGTGELFF.

This clone has a single count. The rearrangement links TRBV5-1 to TRBJ1-4; perhaps TRBD1 as D (5 bases). The CDR3 is 15 residues long. V gave up 3 bases and J gave up 6 bases, with 15 bases separating them. CDR1 and CDR2 from the germline V gene are SGHRS and YFSETQ. CDR3 coding DNA: TGCGCCAGCAGCTCCACCGGGACTTCGCATGAAAAACTGTTTTTT. As protein: CASSSTGTSHEKLFF.

J is TRBJ2-2 and V is TRBV10-1; D is perhaps TRBD2 (5 bases). The CDR3 contains 14 residues. Trimming removed 7 bases at V and 1 base at J, with 10 bases between. The germline V gene encodes CDR1 WNHNN and CDR2 SYGVQD (reference sequence). The CDR3 here is CASMPGKNTGELFF. The CDR3 nucleotides are TGCGCCAGCATGCCGGGAAAGAACACCGGGGAGCTGTTTTTT.

This clone occurred once. This chain links TRBV5-1 with TRBJ2-2, with 7 nucleotides matching TRBD2. With V trimmed by 5 bases and J by 5 bases, 6 bases remained unmatched. Germline lookup yields CDR1 SGHRS and CDR2 YFSETQ. CDR3 length: 14 residues. The CDR3 reads CASRRREGTGELFF. CDR3 DNA sequence: TGCGCCAGCAGGAGGAGGGAGGGTACCGGGGAGCTGTTTTTT.

The V call is TRBV5-1, the J call TRBJ2-2; no clear D gene. Germline values: CDR1 SGHRS, CDR2 YFSETQ. Trimming took 0 bases from V and 10 from J, leaving 16 bases between them. The CDR3 loop spans 15 amino acids. The CDR3 loop reads CASSLAGGGVSELFF. The CDR3 DNA reads as TGCGCCAGCAGCTTGGCCGGTGGTGGGGTTTCGGAGCTGTTTTTT. The entire variable domain, with the rest obtained from reference TRBV5-1 and TRBJ2-2, is as follows: KAGVTQTPRYLIKTRGQQVTLSCSPISGHRSVSWYQQTPGQGLQFLFEYFSETQRNKGNFPGRFSGRQFSNSRSEMNVSTLELGDSALYLCASSLAGGGVSELFFGEGSRLTVL.

This chain uses TRBV5-1 with TRBJ1-2; 11 positions match TRBD1. The germline V gene has CDR1 SGHRS and CDR2 YFSETQ. Germline trimming cut 0 bases from V and 6 bases from J; bases unmatched to any gene: 7. The CDR3 length is 16 residues. CDR3 sequence: CASSLETGTGGDGYTF. CDR3 DNA: TGCGCCAGCAGCTTGGAGACCGGGACAGGGGGAGATGGCTACACCTTC.

The chain joins TRBV27 to TRBJ1-4, with TRBD1 matching over 8 bases. The length of the CDR3 is 13 residues. Germline loops: CDR1 MNHEY, CDR2 SMNVEV (reference sequence). V dropped 10 bases and J dropped 13; count of bases not matched to a gene: 14. Here the CDR3 DNA reads TGTGCCACCCGGGGACAGGACGGACTAGGACTGTTTTTT. Residues: CATRGQDGLGLFF.

The chain is built from TRBV6-5 and TRBJ1-3; TRBD1 is a possible D gene (6 bases). V lost 6 bases to trimming and J lost 1 base, with 13 bases between them. CDR1 is MNHEY and CDR2 is SVGAGI in the germline V gene. The CDR3 covers 15 residues. DNA of the CDR3: TGTGCCAGCAGCCCCGCGGGACATTCTGGAAACACCATATATTTT. Translating gives CASSPAGHSGNTIYF.

In its sample, this clone was seen once. An end of the junction does not agree with germline; a read error may underlie this. The chain is built from TRBV7-7 and TRBJ2-1; 7 nucleotides align to TRBD1. The CDR3 has 17 amino acids. The germline V gene has CDR1 SSHAT and CDR2 FNYEAQ (reference sequence). In DNA, the CDR3 is TGTGCTAGCAGCTTAGCCCCGACAGGGAGCTCCTACAATGAGCAGTTCTTC. Translation gives CASSLAPTGSSYNEQFF.

The chain recombines TRBV15 with TRBJ2-7, with TRBD1 matching 8 bases. This CDR3 region has 19 residues. The J segment lost 3 bases and the V segment lost 0 bases, leaving 16 bases of the junction unmatched. CDR1 is LNHNV, CDR2 YYDKDF, per germline (reference sequence). CDR3 protein: CATSRDPNMPGQDIYEQYF. CDR3 coding DNA: TGTGCCACCAGCAGAGATCCTAATATGCCGGGACAGGATATCTACGAGCAGTACTTC.

The chain combines TRBV7-2 with TRBJ2-5; a possible D gene is TRBD2 (5 bases). Trimming stripped 0 bases from V and 2 bases from J, with 10 bases between. CDR1 and CDR2 (germline): SGHTA, FQGNSA. The CDR3 consists of 15 residues. DNA for the CDR3: TGTGCCAGCAGCTTAGCGGGAGTCCTTCAAGAGACCCAGTACTTC. As protein: CASSLAGVLQETQYF.

The genes are TRBV2 and TRBJ1-1; no reliable D call. The germline V gene encodes CDR1 SNHLY and CDR2 FYNNEI. V shed 3 bases and J shed 4 bases, with 12 bases lying between them. The CDR3 loop spans 14 amino acids. Here the CDR3 DNA reads TGTGCCAGCAGTGATCCTGGAGCAGCCACTGAAGCTTTCTTT. This codes for CASSDPGAATEAFF.

The chain employs TRBV28 and TRBJ1-4, with D possibly being TRBD1 (5 bases). This CDR3 region has 15 residues. Germline CDR1 reads MDHEN; CDR2 reads SYDVKM. The V end was cut by 1 base, the J end by 5 bases, with 11 bases between. For the CDR3, the DNA is TGTGCCAGCAGTTTATACGGGGGGGTCAATGAAAAACTGTTTTTT. The encoded protein is CASSLYGGVNEKLFF.

The chain has TRBV25-1 and TRBJ2-7, with D tentatively TRBD2 (7 bases). The CDR3 loop spans 16 amino acids. From germline, CDR1 is MGHDK and CDR2 SYGVNS. V dropped 5 bases and J dropped 0 bases, with 17 bases sitting between them. The CDR3 sequence: CASSPIGGEYSYEQYF. The CDR3 region has the DNA TGTGCCAGCAGTCCAATAGGGGGGGAATACTCCTACGAGCAGTACTTC.

The chain joins TRBV18 to TRBJ2-1, with TRBD2 identical over 11 bases. This CDR3 spans 16 amino acids. Germline-derived CDR1 and CDR2 are KGHSH and LQKENI. Trimming at V came to 8 bases and at J to 8 bases, leaving 14 bases not matched to a gene. In DNA, the CDR3 is TGTGCCAGCACGCAGAGGACTAGCGGGTCGGGGGATGAGCAGTTCTTC. Translated: CASTQRTSGSGDEQFF.

Note on this clone: One end of the junction fails to match germline, which may point to a read error. The rearrangement uses TRBV27 and TRBJ2-1; 8 nucleotides line up with TRBD2. The CDR3 sequence is 15 residues long. From germline, CDR1 is MNHEY and CDR2 SMNVEV (reference sequence). For the CDR3, the DNA is TGTGCCAGCAGTCTATCTAGCGGGCCATACAATGAGCAGTTCTTC. It is translated as CASSLSSGPYNEQFF.

The V gene is TRBV28, the J gene TRBJ2-5, with a possible D match to TRBD1 (6 bases). The CDR3 has 15 amino acids. Germline values: CDR1 MDHEN, CDR2 SYDVKM. V shed 2 bases and J shed 2 bases, with 12 bases lying between them. DNA of the CDR3: TGTGCCAGCAGTTTAGGAAGGACAGTTCAAGAGACCCAGTACTTC. It encodes CASSLGRTVQETQYF.

The chain is built from TRBV6-5 and TRBJ2-1; D remains ambiguous. This CDR3 region has 13 residues. Trimming shortened V by 4 bases and J by 6 bases, and 10 bases separated the two germline ends. Germline loops: CDR1 MNHEY, CDR2 SVGAGI. CDR3 sequence (DNA): TGTGCCAGCAGTTTGATTAGTGGCAATGAGCAGTTCTTC. Its translation is CASSLISGNEQFF.

V is TRBV7-6 and J is TRBJ2-2, with 9 nucleotides matching TRBD2. Germline CDR1 and CDR2: SGHVS and FNYEAQ. Trimming took 3 bases from V and 4 from J; bases not matched to a gene: 6. The CDR3 contains 16 residues. The CDR3 reads CASSFLAGEFTGELFF. The CDR3 region has the DNA TGTGCCAGCAGCTTCTTAGCGGGAGAGTTCACCGGGGAGCTGTTTTTT. Together with reference TRBV7-6 and TRBJ2-2, the CDR3 gives the full variable domain: GAGVSQSPRYKVTKRGQDVALRCDPISGHVSLYWYRQALGQGPEFLTYFNYEAQQDKSGLPNDRFSAERPEGSISTLTIQRTEQRDSAMYRCASSFLAGEFTGELFFGEGSRLTVL.

V gene TRBV6-5 combines with J gene TRBJ1-5, with no clear D. The CDR3 loop spans 13 amino acids. The germline gives CDR1 MNHEY, CDR2 SVGAGI. V lost 0 bases and J lost 7, with 7 bases in between. CDR3 coding DNA: TGTGCCAGCAGTTACTCGATTAACCAGCCCCAGCATTTT. Translation: CASSYSINQPQHF.